The present T cell receptor (beta chain) was sequenced within a study of T-cell reconstitution after alpha-beta-depleted transplantation in children. After removal of 5 bases from V and 2 bases from J, the junction contained 9 bases not matched to a gene. From germline, CDR1 is SGHVS and CDR2 FQNEAQ. The CDR3 is 15 amino acids. Preparation of the TCRbeta library was carried out with unique molecular identifiers. TCRdb passed the PCR reads through MiXCR, listing each CDR3 protein once. This sample yields a few hundred thousand distinct CDR3 sequences, of which 10% are seen a single time; less than 2.5% belongs to the top ten. This clonotype was detected only a few times.

The TCR was taken from a human donor who donated a stem cell graft to a child with acute lymphoblastic leukemia. The input for sequencing was PBMCs from the stem cell graft donor, taken from the stem cell graft. The chain links TRBV7-8 to TRBJ2-7; 7 nucleotides agree with TRBD2. CDR3 sequence (DNA): TGTGCCAGCAGCCCCCTGGCGGGAGACACCTACGAGCAGTACTTC. This codes for CASSPLAGDTYEQYF.